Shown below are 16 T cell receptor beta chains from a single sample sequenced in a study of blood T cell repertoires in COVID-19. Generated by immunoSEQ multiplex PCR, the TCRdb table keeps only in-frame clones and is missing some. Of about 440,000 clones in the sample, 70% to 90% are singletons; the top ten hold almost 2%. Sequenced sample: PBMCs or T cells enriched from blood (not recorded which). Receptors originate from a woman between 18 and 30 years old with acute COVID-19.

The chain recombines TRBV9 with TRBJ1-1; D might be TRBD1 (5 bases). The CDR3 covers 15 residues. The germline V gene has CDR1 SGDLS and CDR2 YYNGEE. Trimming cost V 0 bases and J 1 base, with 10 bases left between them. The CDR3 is CASSVEGQRNTEAFF. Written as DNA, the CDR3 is TGTGCCAGCAGCGTAGAGGGGCAGAGGAACACTGAAGCTTTCTTT.

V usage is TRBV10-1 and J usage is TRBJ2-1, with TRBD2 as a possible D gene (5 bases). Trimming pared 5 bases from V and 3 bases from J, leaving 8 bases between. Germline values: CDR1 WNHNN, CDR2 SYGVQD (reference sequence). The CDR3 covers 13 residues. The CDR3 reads CASSLGVYNEQFF. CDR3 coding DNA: TGCGCCAGCAGTCTGGGAGTCTACAATGAGCAGTTCTTC.

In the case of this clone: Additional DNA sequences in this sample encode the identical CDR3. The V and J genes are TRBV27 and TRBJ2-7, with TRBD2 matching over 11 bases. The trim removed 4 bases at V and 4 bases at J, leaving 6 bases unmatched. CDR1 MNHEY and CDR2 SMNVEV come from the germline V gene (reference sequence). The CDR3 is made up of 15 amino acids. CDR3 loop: CASSSKTSGSYEQYF. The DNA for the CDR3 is TGTGCCAGCAGTTCCAAAACTAGCGGGAGTTACGAGCAGTACTTC.

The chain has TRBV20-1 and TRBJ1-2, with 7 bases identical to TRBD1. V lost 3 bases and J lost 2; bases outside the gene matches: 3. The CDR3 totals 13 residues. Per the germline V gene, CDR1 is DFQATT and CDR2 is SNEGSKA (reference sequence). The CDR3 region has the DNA TGCAGTGCTAGTCCACAGGGGAACTATGGCTACACCTTC. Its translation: CSASPQGNYGYTF.

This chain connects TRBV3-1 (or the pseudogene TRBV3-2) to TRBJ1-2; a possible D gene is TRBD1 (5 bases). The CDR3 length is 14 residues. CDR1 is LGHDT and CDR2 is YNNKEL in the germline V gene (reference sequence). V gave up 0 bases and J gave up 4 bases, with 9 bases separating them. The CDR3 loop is CASSQDKGPYGYTF. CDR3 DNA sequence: TGTGCCAGCAGCCAAGATAAGGGGCCCTATGGCTACACCTTC.

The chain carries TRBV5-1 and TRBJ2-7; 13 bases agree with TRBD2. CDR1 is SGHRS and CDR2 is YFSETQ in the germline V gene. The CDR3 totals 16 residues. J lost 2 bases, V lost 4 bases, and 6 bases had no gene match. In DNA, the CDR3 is TGCGCCAGCAGCGGAGGACTAGCGGGAGCCCCCTACGAGCAGTACTTC. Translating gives CASSGGLAGAPYEQYF.

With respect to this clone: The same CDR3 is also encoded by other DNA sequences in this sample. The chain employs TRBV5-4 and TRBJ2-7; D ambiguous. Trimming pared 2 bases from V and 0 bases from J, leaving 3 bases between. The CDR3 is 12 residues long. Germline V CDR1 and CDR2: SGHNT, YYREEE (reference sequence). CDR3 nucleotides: TGTGCCAGCAGCTTCCGCTCCTACGAGCAGTACTTC. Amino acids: CASSFRSYEQYF.

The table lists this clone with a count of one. In DNA, the CDR3 is TGCAGCGTTCGGGACAGACCCTACTACGAGCAGTACTTC. It specifies CSVRDRPYYEQYF. The V call is TRBV29-1, the J call TRBJ2-7; 7 bases line up with TRBD1. Germline V CDR1 and CDR2: SQVTM, ANQGSEA. The CDR3 has 13 amino acids. V gave up 5 bases and J gave up 3 bases; unmatched junction bases: 7.

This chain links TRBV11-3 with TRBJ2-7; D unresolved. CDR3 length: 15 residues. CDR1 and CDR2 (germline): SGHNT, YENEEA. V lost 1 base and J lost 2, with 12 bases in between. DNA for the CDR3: TGTGCCAGCAGCTTAGGTTGGCCAGGCCCCTACGAGCAGTACTTC. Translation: CASSLGWPGPYEQYF.

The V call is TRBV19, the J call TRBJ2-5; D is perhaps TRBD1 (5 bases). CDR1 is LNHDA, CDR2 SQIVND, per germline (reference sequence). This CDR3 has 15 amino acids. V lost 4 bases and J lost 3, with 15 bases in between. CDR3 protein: CASSTTGVEEETQYF. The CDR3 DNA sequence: TGTGCCAGTAGTACTACAGGAGTAGAAGAAGAGACCCAGTACTTC.

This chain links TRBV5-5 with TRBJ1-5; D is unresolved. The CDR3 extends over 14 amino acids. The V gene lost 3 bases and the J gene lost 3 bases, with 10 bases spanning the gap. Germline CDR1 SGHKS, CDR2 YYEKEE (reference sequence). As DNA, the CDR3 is TGTGCCAGCAGCTCATCAAGCTCCAATCAGCCCCAGCATTTT. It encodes CASSSSSSNQPQHF.

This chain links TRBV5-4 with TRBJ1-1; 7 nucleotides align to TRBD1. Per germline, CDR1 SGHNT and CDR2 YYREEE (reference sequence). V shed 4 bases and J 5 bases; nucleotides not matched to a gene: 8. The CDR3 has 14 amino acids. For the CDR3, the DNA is TGTGCCAGCAGCCCGGGACAACAGGGGACTGAAGCTTTCTTT. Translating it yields CASSPGQQGTEAFF.

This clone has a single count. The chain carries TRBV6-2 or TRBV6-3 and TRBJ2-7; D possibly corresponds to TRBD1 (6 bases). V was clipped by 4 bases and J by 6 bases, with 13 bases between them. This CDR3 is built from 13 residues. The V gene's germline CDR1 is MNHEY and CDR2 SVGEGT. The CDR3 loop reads CASSSTGQSEQYF. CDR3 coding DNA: TGTGCCAGCAGTTCGACAGGTCAGAGCGAGCAGTACTTC.

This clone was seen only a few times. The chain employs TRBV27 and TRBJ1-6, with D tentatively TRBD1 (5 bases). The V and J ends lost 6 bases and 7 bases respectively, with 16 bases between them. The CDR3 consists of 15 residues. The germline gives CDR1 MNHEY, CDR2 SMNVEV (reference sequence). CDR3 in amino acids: CASSLNGGLNSPLHF. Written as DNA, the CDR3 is TGTGCCAGCAGCCTCAATGGGGGGTTGAATTCACCCCTCCACTTT.

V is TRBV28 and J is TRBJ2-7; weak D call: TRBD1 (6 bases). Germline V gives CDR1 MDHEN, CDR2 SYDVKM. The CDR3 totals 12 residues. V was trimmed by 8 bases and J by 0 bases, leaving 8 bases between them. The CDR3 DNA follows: TGTGCCAGCCAGACAGGCTCCTACGAGCAGTACTTC. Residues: CASQTGSYEQYF.

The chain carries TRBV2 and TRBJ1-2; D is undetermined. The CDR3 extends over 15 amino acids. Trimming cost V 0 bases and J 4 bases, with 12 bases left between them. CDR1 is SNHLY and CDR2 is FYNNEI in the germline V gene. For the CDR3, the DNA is TGTGCCAGCAGTGAAGCTTTAGTACCCATCTATGGCTACACCTTC. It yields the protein CASSEALVPIYGYTF.